This T cell receptor (beta chain) was recorded in a study of blood T cell repertoires in COVID-19. In the original analysis: Quantification of nucleated cells was approximated via reference gene primer amplification. Profiled with immunoSEQ multiplex PCR; TCRdb holds only in-frame clones, not every one. Clone size and V and J calls were adopted from that table, with D and trimming inferred from the DNA. The profile shows about 90,000 clones, roughly four fifths of them singletons. The CDR3 contains 14 residues. After removal of 3 bases from V and 5 bases from J, the junction contained 6 bases not matched to a gene. Germline lookup yields CDR1 SGHTA and CDR2 FQGTGA.

This chain uses TRBV7-3 with TRBJ2-5, with 7 bases identical to TRBD1. This TCR was sampled from a human donor in a cohort sampled during active COVID-19. The sample comprised peripheral blood. DNA of the CDR3: TGTGCCAGCAGCTTTACAGGGGTGTCGGAGACCCAGTACTTC. Translation gives CASSFTGVSETQYF.